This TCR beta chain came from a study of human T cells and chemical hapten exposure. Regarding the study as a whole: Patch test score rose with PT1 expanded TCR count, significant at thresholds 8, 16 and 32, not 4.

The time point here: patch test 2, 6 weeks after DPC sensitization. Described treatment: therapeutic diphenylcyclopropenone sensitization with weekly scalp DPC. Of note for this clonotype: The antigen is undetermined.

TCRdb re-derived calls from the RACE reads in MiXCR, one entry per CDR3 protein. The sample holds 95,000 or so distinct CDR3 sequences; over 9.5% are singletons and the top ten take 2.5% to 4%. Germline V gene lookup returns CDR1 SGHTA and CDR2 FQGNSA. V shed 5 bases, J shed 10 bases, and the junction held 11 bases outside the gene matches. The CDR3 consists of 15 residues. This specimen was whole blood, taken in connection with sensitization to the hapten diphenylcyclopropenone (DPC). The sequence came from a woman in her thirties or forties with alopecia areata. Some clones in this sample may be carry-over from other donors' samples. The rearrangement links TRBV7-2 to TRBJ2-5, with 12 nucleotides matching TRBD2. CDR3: CASSPLAGGRGIQYF. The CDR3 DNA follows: TGTGCCAGCAGCCCCCTAGCGGGGGGGCGGGGAATCCAGTACTTC.